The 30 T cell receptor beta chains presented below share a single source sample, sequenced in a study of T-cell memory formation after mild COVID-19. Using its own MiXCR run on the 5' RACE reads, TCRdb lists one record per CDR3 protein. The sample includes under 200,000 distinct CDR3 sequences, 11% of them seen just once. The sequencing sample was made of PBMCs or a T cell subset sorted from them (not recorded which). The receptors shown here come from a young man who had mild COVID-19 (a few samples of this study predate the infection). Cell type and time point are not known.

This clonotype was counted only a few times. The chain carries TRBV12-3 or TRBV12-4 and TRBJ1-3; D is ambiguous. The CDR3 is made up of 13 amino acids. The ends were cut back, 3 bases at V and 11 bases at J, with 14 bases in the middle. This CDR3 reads CASSFRPAFSIYF. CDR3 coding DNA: TGTGCCAGCAGTTTCCGACCCGCTTTTTCCATATATTTT.

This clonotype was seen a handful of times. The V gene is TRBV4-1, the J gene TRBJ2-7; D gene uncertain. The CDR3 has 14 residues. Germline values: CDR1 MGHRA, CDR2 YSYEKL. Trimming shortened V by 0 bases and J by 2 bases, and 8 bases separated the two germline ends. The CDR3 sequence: CASSQEAQTYEQYF. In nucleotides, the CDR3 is TGCGCCAGCAGCCAAGAAGCCCAGACCTACGAGCAGTACTTC.

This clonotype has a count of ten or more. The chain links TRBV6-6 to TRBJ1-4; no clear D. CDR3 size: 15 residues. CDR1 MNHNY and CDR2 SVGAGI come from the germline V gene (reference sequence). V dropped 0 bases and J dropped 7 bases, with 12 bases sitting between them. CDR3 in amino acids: CASSYSTSLGEKLFF. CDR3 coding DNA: TGTGCCAGCAGTTACTCGACGAGCCTGGGTGAAAAACTGTTTTTT.

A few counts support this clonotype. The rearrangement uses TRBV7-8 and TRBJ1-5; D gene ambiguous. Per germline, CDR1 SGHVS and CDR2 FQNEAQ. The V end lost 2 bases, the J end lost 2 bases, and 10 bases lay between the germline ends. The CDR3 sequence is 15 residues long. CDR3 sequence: CASSLSSVGNQPQHF. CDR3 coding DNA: TGTGCCAGCAGCTTATCATCAGTCGGCAATCAGCCCCAGCATTTT.

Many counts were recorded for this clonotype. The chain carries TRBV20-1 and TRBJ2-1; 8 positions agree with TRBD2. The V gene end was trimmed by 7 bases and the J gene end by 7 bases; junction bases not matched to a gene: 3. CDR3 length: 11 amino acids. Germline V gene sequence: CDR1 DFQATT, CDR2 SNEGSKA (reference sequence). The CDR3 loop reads CSVERGNEQFF. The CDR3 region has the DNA TGCAGTGTTGAGCGGGGGAATGAGCAGTTCTTC.

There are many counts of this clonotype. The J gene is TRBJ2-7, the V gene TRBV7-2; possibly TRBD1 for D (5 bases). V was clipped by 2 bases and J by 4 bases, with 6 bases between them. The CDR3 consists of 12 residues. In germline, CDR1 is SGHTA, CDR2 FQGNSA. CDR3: CASSLQGYEQYV. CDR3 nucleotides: TGTGCCAGCAGCTTACAGGGTTACGAGCAGTACGTC.

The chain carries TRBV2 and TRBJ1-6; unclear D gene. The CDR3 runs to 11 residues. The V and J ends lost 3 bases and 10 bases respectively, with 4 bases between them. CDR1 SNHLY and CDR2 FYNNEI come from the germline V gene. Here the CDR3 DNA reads TGTGCCAGCAGTGATCGGTCACCCCTCCACTTT. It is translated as CASSDRSPLHF.

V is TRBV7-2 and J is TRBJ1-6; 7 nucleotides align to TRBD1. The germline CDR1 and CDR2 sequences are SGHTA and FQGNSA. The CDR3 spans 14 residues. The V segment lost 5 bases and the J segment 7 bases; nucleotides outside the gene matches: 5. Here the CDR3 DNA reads TGTGCCAGCAGCGTACAGGGACAGAATTCACCCCTCCACTTT. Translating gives CASSVQGQNSPLHF.

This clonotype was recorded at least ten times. CDR3 loop: CASSLTEGETQYF. The CDR3 DNA reads TGCGCCAGCAGCTTGACGGAGGGGGAGACCCAGTACTTC. The rearrangement links TRBV4-1 to TRBJ2-5; tentative D call: TRBD2 (6 bases). The CDR3 is made up of 13 amino acids. The V gene lost 5 bases and the J gene lost 5 bases, with 12 bases spanning the gap. Looked up from germline, CDR1 is MGHRA and CDR2 is YSYEKL.

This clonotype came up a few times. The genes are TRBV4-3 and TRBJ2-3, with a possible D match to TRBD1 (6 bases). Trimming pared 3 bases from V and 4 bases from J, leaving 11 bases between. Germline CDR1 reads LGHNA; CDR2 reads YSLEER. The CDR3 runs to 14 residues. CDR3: CASSQGAEADTQYF. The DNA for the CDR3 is TGCGCCAGCAGCCAGGGGGCAGAAGCAGATACGCAGTATTTT.

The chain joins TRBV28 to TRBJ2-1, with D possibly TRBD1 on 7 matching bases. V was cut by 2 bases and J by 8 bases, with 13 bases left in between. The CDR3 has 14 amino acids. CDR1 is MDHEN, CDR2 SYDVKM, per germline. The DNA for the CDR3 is TGTGCCAGCAGTTTAGGAGGGGGCGTGTATGAGCAGTTCTTC. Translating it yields CASSLGGGVYEQFF.

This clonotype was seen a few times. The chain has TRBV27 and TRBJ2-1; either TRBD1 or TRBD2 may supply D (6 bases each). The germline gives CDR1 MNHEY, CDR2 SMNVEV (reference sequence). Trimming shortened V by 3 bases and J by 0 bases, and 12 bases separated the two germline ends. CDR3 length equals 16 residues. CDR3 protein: CASSLEGGFSYNEQFF. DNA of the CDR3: TGTGCCAGCAGTTTGGAAGGGGGGTTCTCCTACAATGAGCAGTTCTTC.

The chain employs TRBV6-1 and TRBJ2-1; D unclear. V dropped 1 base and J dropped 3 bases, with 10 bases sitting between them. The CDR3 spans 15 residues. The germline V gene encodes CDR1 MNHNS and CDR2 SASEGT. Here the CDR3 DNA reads TGTGCCAGCAGTGAAGGTATAGATTTCTACAATGAGCAGTTCTTC. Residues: CASSEGIDFYNEQFF.

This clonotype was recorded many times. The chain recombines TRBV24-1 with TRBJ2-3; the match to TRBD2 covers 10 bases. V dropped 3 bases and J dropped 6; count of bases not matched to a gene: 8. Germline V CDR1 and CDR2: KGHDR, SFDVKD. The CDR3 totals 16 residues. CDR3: CATSDPGLASIDTQYF. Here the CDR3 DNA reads TGTGCCACCAGTGATCCGGGACTAGCGTCGATTGATACGCAGTATTTT.

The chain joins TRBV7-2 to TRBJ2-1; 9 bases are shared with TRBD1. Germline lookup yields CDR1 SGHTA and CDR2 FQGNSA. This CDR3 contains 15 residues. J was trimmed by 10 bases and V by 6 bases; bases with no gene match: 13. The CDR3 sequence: CASRTTGTGSREQFF. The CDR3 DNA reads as TGTGCCAGCAGAACAACGGGGACAGGGTCCAGAGAGCAGTTCTTC.

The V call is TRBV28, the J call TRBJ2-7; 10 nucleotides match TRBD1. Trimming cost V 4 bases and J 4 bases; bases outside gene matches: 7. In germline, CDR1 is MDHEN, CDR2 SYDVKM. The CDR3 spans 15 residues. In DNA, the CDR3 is TGTGCCAGCAGTTCTTTGACAGGGGGCAGGTACGAGCAGTACGTC. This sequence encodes CASSSLTGGRYEQYV.

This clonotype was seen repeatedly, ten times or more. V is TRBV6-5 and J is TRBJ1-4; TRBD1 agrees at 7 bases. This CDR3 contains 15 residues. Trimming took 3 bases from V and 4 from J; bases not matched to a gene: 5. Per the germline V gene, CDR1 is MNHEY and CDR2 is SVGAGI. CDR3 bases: TGTGCCAGCAGTTATGGAGACAGGGATAATGAAAAACTGTTTTTT. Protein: CASSYGDRDNEKLFF.

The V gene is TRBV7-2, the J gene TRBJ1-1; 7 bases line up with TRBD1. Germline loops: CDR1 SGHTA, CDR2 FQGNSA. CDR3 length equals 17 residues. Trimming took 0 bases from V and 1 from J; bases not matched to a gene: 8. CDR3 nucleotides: TGTGCCAGCAGCTTAGCCGGCCAGGGGGGTGAGAACACTGAAGCTTTCTTT. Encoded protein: CASSLAGQGGENTEAFF.

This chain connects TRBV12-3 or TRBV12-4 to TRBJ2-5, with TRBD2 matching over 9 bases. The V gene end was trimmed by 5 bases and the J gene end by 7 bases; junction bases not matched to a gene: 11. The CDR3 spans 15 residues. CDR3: CASSPLAGGLGTQYF. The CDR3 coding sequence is TGTGCCAGCAGTCCCTTGGCGGGGGGGTTGGGGACCCAGTACTTC.

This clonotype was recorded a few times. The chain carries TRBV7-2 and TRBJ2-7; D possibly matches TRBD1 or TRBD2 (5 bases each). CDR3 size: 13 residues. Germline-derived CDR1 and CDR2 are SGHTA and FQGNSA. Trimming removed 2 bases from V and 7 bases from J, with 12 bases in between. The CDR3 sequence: CASSLTGAYEQYF. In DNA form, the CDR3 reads TGTGCCAGCAGCTTAACCGGGGCGTATGAGCAGTACTTC.

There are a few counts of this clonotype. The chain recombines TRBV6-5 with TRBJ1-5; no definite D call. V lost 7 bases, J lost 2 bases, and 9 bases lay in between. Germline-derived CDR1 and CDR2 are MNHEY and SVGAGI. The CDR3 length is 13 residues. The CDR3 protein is CASKEDGNQPQHF. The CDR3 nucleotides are TGTGCCAGCAAGGAAGACGGCAATCAGCCCCAGCATTTT.

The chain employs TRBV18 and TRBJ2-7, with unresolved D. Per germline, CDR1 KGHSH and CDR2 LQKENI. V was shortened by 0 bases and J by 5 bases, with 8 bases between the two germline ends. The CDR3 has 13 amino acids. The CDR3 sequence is CASSPPGINEQYV. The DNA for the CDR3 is TGTGCCAGCTCACCACCGGGGATTAACGAGCAGTACGTC.

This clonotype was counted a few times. DNA for the CDR3: TGTGCCAGCAGCTTAGGGGCTAGCGGGGGGGAGACCCAGTACTTC. Protein: CASSLGASGGETQYF. The chain employs TRBV7-6 and TRBJ2-5; TRBD2 agrees at 11 bases. This CDR3 contains 15 residues. J lost 5 bases, V lost 1 base, and 3 bases had no gene match. The V gene's germline CDR1 is SGHVS and CDR2 FNYEAQ.

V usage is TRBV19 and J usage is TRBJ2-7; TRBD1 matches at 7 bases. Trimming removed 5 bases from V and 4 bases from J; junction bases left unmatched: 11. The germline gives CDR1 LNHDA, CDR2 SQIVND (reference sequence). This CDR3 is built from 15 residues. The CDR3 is CASSPRDREPYEQYV. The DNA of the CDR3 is TGTGCCAGTAGTCCCCGGGACAGAGAGCCTTACGAGCAGTACGTC.

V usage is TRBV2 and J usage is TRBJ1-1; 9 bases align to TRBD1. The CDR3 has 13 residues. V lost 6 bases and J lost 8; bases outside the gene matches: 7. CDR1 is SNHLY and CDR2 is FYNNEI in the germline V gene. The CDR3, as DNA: TGTGCCAGCAGGGTCGGGACAGGGCGAGAAGCTTTCTTT. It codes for CASRVGTGREAFF.

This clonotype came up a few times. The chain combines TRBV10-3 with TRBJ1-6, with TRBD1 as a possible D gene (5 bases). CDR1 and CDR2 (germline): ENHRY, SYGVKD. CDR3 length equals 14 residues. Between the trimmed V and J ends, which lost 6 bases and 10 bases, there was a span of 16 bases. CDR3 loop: CAIRGDHGYSPLHF. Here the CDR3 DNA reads TGTGCCATCAGGGGGGACCACGGGTACTCACCCCTCCACTTT.

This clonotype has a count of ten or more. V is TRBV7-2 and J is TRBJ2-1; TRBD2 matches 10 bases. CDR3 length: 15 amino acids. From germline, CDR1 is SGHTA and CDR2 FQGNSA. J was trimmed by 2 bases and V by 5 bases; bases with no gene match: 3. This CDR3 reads CASSQLAGAYNEQFF. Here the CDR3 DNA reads TGTGCCAGCAGCCAGCTAGCGGGGGCCTACAATGAGCAGTTCTTC.

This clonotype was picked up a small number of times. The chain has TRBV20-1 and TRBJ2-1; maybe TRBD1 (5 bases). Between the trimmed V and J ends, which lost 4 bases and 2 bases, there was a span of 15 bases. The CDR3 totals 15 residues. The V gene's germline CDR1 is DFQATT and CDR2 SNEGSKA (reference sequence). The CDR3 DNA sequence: TGCAGTGCTAATAAGGGGCCGGCTGCCTACAATGAGCAGTTCTTC. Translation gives CSANKGPAAYNEQFF.

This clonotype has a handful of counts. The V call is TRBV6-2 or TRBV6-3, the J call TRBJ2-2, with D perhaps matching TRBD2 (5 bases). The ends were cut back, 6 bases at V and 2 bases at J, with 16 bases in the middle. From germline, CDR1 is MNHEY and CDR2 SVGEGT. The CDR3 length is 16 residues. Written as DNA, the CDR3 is TGTGCCAGCAGGCCAGCCGGGGTCCAAAACACCGGGGAGCTGTTTTTT. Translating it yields CASRPAGVQNTGELFF.

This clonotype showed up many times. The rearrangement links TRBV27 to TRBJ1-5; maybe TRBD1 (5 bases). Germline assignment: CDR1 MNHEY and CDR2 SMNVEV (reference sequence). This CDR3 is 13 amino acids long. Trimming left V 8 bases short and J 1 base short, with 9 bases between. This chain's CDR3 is CASVGASNQPQHF. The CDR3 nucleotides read TGTGCCAGCGTCGGGGCCAGCAATCAGCCCCAGCATTTT.